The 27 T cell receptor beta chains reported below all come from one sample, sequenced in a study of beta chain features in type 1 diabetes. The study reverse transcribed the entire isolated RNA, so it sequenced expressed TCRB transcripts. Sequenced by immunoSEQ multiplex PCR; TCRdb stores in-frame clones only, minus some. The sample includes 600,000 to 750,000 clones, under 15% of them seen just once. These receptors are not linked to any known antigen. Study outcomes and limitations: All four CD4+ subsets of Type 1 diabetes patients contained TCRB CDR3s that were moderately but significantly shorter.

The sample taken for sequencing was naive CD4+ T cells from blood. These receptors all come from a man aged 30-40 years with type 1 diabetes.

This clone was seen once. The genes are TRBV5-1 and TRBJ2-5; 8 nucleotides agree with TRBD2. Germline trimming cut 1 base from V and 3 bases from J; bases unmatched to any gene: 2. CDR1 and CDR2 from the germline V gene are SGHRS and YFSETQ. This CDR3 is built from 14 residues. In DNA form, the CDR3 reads TGCGCCAGCAGCTTGAGTAGCGGGGAAGAGACCCAGTACTTC. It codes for CASSLSSGEETQYF.

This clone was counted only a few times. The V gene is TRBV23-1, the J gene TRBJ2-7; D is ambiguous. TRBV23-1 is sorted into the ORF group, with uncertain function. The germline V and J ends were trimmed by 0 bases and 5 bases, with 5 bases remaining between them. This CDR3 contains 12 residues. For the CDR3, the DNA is TGCGCCAGCAGTCAATCAGGAAACGAGCAGTACTTC. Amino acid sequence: CASSQSGNEQYF.

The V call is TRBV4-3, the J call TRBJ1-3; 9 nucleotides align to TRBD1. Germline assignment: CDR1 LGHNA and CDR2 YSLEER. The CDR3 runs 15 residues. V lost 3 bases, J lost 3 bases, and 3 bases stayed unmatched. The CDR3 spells CASSQGDRDGNTIYF. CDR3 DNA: TGCGCCAGCAGCCAGGGGGACAGGGATGGAAACACCATATATTTT.

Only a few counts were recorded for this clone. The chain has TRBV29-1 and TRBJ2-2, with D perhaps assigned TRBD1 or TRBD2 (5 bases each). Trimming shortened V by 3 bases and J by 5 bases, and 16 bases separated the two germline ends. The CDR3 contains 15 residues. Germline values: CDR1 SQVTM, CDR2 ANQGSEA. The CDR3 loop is CSVEKTGTATGELFF. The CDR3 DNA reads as TGCAGCGTTGAGAAAACCGGGACGGCTACCGGGGAGCTGTTTTTT.

This CDR3 reads CASSQASGGVGTNEKLFF. The CDR3 DNA is TGCGCCAGCAGCCAAGCGTCTGGGGGAGTCGGCACTAATGAAAAACTGTTTTTT. The chain recombines TRBV4-3 with TRBJ1-4; possibly TRBD1 for D (5 bases). Germline values: CDR1 LGHNA, CDR2 YSLEER. Trimming cost V 1 base and J 2 bases, with 17 bases left between them. The CDR3 contains 18 residues.

The DNA for the CDR3 is TGCAGCGTTCAAGGGAGTAGTCGAGCGTCTAACTATGGCTACACCTTC. Translating gives CSVQGSSRASNYGYTF. The chain links TRBV29-1 to TRBJ1-2, with unresolved D. Germline V gene data show CDR1 as SQVTM and CDR2 as ANQGSEA. The CDR3 runs to 16 residues. The germline V and J ends were trimmed by 5 bases and 0 bases, with 19 bases remaining between them. The whole variable domain, remainder taken from reference TRBV29-1 and TRBJ1-2, is SAVISQKPSRDICQRGTSLTIQCQVDSQVTMMFWYRQQPGQSLTLIATANQGSEATYESGFVIDKFPISRPNLTFSTLTVSNMSPEDSSIYLCSVQGSSRASNYGYTFGSGTRLTVV.

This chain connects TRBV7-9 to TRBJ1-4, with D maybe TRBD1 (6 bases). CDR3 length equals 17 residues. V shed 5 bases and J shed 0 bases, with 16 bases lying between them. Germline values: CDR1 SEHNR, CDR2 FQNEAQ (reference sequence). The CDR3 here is CASSRGSDSATNEKLFF. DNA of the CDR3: TGTGCCAGCAGCCGGGGGTCGGACAGTGCAACTAATGAAAAACTGTTTTTT.

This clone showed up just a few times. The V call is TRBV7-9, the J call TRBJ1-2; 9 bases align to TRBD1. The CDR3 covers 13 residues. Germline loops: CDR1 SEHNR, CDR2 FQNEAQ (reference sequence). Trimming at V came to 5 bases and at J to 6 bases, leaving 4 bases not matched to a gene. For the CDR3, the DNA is TGTGCCAGCAGCCTCGGGACAGGGAATGGCTACACCTTC. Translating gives CASSLGTGNGYTF.

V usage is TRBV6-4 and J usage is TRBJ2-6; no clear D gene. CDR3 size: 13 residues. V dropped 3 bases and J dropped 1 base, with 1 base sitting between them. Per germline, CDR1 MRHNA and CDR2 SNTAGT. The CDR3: CASSDSGANVLTF. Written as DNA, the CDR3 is TGTGCCAGCAGTGATTCTGGGGCCAACGTCCTGACTTTC.

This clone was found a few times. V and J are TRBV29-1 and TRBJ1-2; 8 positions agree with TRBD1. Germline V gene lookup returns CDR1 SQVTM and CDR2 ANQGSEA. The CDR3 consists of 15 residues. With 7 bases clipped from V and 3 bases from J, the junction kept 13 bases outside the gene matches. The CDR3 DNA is TGCAGCGAACCAAACCCGGACAGGGCCTACTATGGCTACACCTTC. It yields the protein CSEPNPDRAYYGYTF.

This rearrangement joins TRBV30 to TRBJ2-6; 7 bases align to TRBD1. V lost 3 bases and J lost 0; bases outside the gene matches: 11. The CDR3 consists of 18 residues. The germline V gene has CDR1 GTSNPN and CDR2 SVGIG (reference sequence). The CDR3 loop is CAWRGGRFFLSGANVLTF. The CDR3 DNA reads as TGTGCCTGGAGAGGGGGCAGGTTTTTCCTCTCTGGGGCCAACGTCCTGACTTTC.

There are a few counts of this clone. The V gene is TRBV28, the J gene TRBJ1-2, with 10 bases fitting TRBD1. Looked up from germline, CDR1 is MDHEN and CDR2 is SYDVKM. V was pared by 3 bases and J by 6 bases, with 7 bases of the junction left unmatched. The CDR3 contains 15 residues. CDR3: CASSFYLGTGDGYTF. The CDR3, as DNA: TGTGCCAGCAGTTTTTATCTCGGGACAGGGGATGGCTACACCTTC.

The chain's CDR3 is CASSQAVRGAGNTIYF. The DNA for the CDR3 is TGCGCCAGCAGCCAAGCCGTGAGGGGGGCTGGAAACACCATATATTTT. The chain combines TRBV4-3 with TRBJ1-3; the D gene is possibly TRBD1 (6 bases). Looked up from germline, CDR1 is LGHNA and CDR2 is YSLEER. The CDR3 is made up of 16 amino acids. Trimming cost V 1 base and J 2 bases, with 12 bases left between them.

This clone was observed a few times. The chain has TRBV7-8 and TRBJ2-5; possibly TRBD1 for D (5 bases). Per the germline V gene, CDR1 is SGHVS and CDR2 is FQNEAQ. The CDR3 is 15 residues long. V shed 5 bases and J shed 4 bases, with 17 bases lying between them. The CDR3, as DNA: TGTGCCAGCAGCGAAATTAGGGGCCGTAGAGAGACCCAGTACTTC. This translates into CASSEIRGRRETQYF.

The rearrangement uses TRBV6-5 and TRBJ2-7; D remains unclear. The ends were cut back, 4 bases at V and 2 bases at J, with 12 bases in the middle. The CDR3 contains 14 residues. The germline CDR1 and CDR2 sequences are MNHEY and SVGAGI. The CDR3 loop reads CASSSNIGTYEQYF. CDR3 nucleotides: TGTGCCAGCAGTTCCAACATAGGTACCTACGAGCAGTACTTC.

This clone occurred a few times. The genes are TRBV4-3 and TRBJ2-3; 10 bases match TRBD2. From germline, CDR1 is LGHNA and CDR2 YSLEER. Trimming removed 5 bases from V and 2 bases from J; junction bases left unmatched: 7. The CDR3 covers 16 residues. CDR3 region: CASSRSSGGFTDTQYF. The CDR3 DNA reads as TGCGCCAGCAGCAGATCTAGCGGGGGATTCACAGATACGCAGTATTTT.

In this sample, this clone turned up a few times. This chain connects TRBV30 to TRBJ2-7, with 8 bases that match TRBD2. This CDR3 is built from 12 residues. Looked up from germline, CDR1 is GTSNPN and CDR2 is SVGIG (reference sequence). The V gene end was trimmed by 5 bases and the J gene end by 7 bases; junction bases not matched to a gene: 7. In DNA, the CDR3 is TGTGCCTGGGCAGACGGGGGGGTGGAGCAGTACTTC. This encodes CAWADGGVEQYF. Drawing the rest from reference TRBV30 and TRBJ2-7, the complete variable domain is SQTIHQWPATLVQPVGSPLSLECTVEGTSNPNLYWYRQAAGRGLQLLFYSVGIGQISSEVPQNLSASRPQDRQFILSSKKLLLSDSGFYLCAWADGGVEQYFGPGTRLTVT.

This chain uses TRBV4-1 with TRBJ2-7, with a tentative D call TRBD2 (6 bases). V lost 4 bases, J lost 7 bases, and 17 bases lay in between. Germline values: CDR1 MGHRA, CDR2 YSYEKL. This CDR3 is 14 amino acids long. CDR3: CASSPMAYSGEQYF. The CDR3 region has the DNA TGCGCCAGCAGCCCGATGGCGTACAGCGGGGAGCAGTACTTC.

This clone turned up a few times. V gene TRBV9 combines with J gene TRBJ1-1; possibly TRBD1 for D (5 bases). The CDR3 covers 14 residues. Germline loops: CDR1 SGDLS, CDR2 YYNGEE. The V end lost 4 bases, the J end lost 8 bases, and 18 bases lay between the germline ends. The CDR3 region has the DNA TGTGCCAGCAGCCCAACCGGGACCTATAAAGAAGCTTTCTTT. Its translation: CASSPTGTYKEAFF.

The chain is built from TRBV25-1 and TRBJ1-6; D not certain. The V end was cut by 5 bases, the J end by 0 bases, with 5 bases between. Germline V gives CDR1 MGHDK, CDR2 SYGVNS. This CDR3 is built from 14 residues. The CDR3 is CASSMSSYNSPLHF. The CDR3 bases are TGTGCCAGCAGTATGAGCTCCTATAATTCACCCCTCCACTTT.

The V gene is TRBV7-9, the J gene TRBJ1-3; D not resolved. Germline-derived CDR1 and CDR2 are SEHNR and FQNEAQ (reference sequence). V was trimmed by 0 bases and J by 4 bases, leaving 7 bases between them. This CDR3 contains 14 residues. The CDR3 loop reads CASSLAAWGNTIYF. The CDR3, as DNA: TGTGCCAGCAGCTTAGCAGCTTGGGGAAACACCATATATTTT.

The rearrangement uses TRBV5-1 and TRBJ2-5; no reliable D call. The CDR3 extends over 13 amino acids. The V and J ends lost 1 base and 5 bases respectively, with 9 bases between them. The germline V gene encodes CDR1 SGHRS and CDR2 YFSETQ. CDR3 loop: CASSLQSEETQYF. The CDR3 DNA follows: TGCGCCAGCAGCTTGCAATCGGAGGAGACCCAGTACTTC.

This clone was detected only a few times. DNA of the CDR3: TGTGCCATCAGTGACCCAGGAGGCTTAAAAGAGACCCAGTACTTC. Amino acid sequence: CAISDPGGLKETQYF. V is TRBV10-3 and J is TRBJ2-5; possible D gene TRBD2, 5 bases. This CDR3 has 15 amino acids. Germline values: CDR1 ENHRY, CDR2 SYGVKD. Trimming removed 3 bases from V and 3 bases from J, with 14 bases in between.

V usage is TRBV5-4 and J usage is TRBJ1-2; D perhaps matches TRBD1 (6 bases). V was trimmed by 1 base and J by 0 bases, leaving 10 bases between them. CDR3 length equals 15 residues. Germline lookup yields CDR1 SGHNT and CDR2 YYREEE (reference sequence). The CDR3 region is CASSLRSGANYGYTF. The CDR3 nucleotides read TGTGCCAGCAGCTTGCGTTCAGGGGCTAACTATGGCTACACCTTC. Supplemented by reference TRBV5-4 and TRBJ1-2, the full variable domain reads ETGVTQSPTHLIKTRGQQVTLRCSSQSGHNTVSWYQQALGQGPQFIFQYYREEENGRGNFPPRFSGLQFPNYSSELNVNALELDDSALYLCASSLRSGANYGYTFGSGTRLTVV.

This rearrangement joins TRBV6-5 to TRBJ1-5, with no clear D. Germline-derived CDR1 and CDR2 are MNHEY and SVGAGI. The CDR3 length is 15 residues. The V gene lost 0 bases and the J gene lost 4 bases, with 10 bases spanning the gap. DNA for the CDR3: TGTGCCAGCAGTTACTCTTCGGACGGTAATCAGCCCCAGCATTTT. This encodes CASSYSSDGNQPQHF.

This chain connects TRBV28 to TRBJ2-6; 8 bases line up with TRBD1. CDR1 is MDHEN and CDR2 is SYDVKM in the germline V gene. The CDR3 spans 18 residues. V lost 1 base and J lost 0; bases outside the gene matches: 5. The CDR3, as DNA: TGTGCCAGCAGTTTATCGGACAGGGCCCTCTCTGGGGCCAACGTCCTGACTTTC. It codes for CASSLSDRALSGANVLTF. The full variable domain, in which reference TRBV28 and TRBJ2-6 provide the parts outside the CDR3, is DVKVTQSSRYLVKRTGEKVFLECVQDMDHENMFWYRQDPGLGLRLIYFSYDVKMKEKGDIPEGYSVSREKKERFSLILESASTNQTSMYLCASSLSDRALSGANVLTFGAGSRLTVL.

Here the CDR3 reads CASSLTTGQGYTF. The CDR3 nucleotides are TGTGCCAGCAGCTTAACGACCGGACAAGGCTACACCTTC. The chain joins TRBV7-2 to TRBJ1-2, with D possibly matching TRBD1 (5 bases). In germline, CDR1 is SGHTA, CDR2 FQGNSA. CDR3 length equals 13 residues. V lost 2 bases and J 8 bases, leaving 12 bases between the germline ends.